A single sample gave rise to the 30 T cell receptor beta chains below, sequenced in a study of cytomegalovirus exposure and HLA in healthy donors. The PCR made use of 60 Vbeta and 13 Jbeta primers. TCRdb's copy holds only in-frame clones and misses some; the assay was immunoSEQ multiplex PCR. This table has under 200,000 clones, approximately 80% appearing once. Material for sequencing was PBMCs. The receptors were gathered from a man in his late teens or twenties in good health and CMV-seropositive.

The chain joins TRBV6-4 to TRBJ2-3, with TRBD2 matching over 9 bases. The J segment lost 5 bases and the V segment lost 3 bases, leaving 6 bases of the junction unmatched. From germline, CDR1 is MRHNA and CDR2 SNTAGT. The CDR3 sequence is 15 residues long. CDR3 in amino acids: CASSEMAGGQDTQYF. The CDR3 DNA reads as TGTGCCAGCAGTGAAATGGCGGGAGGGCAAGATACGCAGTATTTT.

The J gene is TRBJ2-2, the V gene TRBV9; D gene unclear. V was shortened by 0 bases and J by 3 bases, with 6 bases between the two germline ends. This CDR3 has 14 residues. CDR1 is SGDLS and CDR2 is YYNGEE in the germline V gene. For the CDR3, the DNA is TGTGCCAGCAGCGTAGATACGGACACCGGGGAGCTGTTTTTT. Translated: CASSVDTDTGELFF. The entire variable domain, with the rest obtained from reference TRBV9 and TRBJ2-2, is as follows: DSGVTQTPKHLITATGQRVTLRCSPRSGDLSVYWYQQSLDQGLQFLIQYYNGEERAKGNILERFSAQQFPDLHSELNLSSLELGDSALYFCASSVDTDTGELFFGEGSRLTVL.

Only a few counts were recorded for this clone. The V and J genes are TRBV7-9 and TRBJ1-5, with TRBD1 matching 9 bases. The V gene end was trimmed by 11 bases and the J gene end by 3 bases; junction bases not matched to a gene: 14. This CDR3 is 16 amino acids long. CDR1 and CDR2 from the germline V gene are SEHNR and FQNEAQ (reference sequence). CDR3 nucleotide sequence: TGTGCCGTAGGGCCGGGACAGGGAAGGTTCAATCAGCCCCAGCATTTT. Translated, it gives CAVGPGQGRFNQPQHF.

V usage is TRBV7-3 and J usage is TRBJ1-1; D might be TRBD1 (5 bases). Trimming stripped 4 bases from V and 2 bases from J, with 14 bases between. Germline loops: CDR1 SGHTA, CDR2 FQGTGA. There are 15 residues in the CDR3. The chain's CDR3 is CASSYRGPGNTEAFF. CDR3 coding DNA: TGTGCCAGCAGCTATAGGGGTCCCGGAAACACTGAAGCTTTCTTT.

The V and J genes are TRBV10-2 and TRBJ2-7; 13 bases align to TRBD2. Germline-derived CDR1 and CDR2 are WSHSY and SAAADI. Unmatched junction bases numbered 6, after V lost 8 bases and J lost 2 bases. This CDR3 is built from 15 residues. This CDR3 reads CASRRTSGGTYEQYF. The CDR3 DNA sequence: TGCGCCAGCCGACGGACTAGCGGGGGCACCTACGAGCAGTACTTC.

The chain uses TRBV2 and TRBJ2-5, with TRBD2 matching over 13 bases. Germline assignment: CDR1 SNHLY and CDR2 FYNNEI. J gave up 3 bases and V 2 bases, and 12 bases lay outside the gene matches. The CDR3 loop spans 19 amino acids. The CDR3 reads CASSESVGLAGLLEETQYF. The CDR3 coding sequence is TGTGCCAGCAGTGAATCGGTGGGACTAGCGGGATTACTCGAAGAGACCCAGTACTTC.

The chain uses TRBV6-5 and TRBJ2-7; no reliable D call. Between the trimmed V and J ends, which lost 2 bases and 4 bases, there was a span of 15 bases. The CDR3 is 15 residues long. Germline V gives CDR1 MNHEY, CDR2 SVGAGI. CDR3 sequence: CASSYDHYTLYEQYF. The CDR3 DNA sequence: TGTGCCAGCAGTTACGACCACTACACCTTATACGAGCAGTACTTC.

The CDR3 is CAWGYSGDSYEQYF. For the CDR3, the DNA is TGTGCCTGGGGATACTCTGGGGACAGCTACGAGCAGTACTTC. The chain joins TRBV30 to TRBJ2-7, with 7 nucleotides matching TRBD1. J was trimmed by 3 bases and V by 5 bases; bases with no gene match: 10. CDR1 and CDR2 from the germline V gene are GTSNPN and SVGIG (reference sequence). The CDR3 contains 14 residues.

CDR3 DNA: TGTGCCAGCAGCCAAGTGTTCGGGGGGGCCGGTGAGACCCAGTACTTC. The encoded protein is CASSQVFGGAGETQYF. V and J are TRBV4-2 and TRBJ2-5; 8 nucleotides align to TRBD2. In germline, CDR1 is LGHNA, CDR2 YNFKEQ. This CDR3 spans 16 amino acids. With V trimmed by 1 base and J by 5 bases, 9 bases remained unmatched.

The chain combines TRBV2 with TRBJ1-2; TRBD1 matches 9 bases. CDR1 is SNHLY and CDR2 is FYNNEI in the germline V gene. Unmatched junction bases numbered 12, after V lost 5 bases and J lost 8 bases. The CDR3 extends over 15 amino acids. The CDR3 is CASSYRDRASGGYTF. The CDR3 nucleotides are TGTGCCAGCAGTTACCGGGACAGGGCATCTGGAGGCTACACCTTC.

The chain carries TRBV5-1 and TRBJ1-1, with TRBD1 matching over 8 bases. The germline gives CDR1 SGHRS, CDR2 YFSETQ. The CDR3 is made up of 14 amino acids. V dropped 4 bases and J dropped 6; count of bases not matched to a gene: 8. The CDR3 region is CASSPWTGKAEAFF. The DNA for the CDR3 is TGCGCCAGCAGCCCGTGGACAGGGAAAGCTGAAGCTTTCTTT. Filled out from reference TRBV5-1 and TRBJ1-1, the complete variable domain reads KAGVTQTPRYLIKTRGQQVTLSCSPISGHRSVSWYQQTPGQGLQFLFEYFSETQRNKGNFPGRFSGRQFSNSRSEMNVSTLELGDSALYLCASSPWTGKAEAFFGQGTRLTVV.

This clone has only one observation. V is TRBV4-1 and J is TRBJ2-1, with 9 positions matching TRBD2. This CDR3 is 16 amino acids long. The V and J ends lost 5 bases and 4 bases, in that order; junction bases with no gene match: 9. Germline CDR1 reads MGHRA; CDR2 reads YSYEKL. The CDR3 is CASSAGGLARYNEQFF. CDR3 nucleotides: TGCGCCAGCAGCGCCGGAGGACTAGCGAGGTACAATGAGCAGTTCTTC.

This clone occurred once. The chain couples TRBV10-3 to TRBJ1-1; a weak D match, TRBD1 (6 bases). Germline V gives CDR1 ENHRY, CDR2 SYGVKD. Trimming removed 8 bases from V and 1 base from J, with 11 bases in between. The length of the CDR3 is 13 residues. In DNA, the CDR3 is TGTGCCATCGGGGACACCGAGAACACTGAAGCTTTCTTT. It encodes CAIGDTENTEAFF.

CDR3 bases: TGTGCCAGCAGCTTAGCGGGGAGGGAAGAGACCCAGTACTTC. This gives the protein CASSLAGREETQYF. The chain combines TRBV13 with TRBJ2-5; TRBD2 matches at 7 bases. Germline V lookup: CDR1 PRHDT, CDR2 FYEKMQ (reference sequence). This CDR3 has 14 amino acids. The junction had 2 bases not matched to a gene; V was cut back by 1 base and J by 3 bases.

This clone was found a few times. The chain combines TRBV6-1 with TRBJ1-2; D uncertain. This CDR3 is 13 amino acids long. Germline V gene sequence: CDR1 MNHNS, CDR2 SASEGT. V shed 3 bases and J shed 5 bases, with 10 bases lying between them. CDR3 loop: CASSETRRYGYTF. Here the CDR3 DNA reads TGTGCCAGCAGTGAGACTCGTCGGTATGGCTACACCTTC.

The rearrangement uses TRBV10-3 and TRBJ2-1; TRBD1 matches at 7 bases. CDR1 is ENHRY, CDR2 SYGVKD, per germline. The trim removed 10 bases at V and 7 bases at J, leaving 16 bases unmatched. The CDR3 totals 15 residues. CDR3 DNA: TGTGCCACGATCCTCGGACAGGCGGCACAAAATGAGCAGTTCTTC. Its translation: CATILGQAAQNEQFF.

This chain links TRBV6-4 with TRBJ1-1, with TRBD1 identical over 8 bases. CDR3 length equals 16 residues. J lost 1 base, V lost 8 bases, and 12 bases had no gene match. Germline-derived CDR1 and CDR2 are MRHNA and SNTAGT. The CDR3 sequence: CASSAETGAENTEAFF. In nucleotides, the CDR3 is TGTGCCAGCTCGGCGGAGACAGGGGCCGAGAACACTGAAGCTTTCTTT.

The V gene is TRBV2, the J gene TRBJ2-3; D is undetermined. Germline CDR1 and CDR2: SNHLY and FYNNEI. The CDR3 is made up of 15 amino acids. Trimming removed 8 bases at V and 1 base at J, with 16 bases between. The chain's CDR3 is CASLIALGGTDTQYF. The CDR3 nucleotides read TGTGCCAGCCTTATTGCCCTAGGCGGCACAGATACGCAGTATTTT. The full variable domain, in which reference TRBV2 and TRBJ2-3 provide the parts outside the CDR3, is EPEVTQTPSHQVTQMGQEVILRCVPISNHLYFYWYRQILGQKVEFLVSFYNNEISEKSEIFDDQFSVERPDGSNFTLKIRSTKLEDSAMYFCASLIALGGTDTQYFGPGTRLTVL.

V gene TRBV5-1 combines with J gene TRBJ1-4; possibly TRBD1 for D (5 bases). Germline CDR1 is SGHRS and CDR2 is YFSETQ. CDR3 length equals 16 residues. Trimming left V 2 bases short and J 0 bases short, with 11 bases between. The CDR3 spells CASSLPAGSTNEKLFF. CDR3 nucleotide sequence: TGCGCCAGCAGCTTACCGGCAGGGTCAACTAATGAAAAACTGTTTTTT.

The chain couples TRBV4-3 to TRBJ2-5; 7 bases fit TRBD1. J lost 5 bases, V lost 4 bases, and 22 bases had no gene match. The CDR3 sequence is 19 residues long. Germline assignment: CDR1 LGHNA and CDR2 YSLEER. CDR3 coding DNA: TGCGCCAGCAGCCGAACCTTCGGACAGGCCGTTACCACGGGGGAGACCCAGTACTTC. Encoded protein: CASSRTFGQAVTTGETQYF.

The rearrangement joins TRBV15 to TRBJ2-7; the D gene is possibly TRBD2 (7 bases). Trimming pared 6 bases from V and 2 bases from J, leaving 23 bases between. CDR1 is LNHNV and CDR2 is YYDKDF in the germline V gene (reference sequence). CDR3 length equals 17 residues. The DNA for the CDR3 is TGTGCCACCAGGGAACGGGGGGCGGCAGGCCAAGCCTACGAGCAGTACTTC. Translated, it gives CATRERGAAGQAYEQYF.

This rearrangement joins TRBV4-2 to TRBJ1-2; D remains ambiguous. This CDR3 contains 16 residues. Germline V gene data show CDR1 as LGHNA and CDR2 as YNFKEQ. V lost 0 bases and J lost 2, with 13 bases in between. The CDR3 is CASSQDRTVTNYGYTF. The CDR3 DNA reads TGTGCCAGCAGCCAAGATAGAACGGTAACGAACTATGGCTACACCTTC.

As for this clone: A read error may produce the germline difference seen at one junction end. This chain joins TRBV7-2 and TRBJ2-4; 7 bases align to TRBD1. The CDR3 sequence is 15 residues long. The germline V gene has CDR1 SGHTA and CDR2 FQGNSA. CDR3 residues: CASSLSGTEKNSQYF. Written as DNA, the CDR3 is TGTGCCAGCAGTTTATCCGGGACAGAAAAAAACAGTCAGTACTTC.

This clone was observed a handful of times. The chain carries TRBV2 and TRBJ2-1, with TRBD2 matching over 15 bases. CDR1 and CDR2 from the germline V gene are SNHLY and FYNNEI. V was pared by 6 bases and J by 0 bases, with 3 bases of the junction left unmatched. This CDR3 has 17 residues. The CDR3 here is CASSGLAGGSSYNEQFF. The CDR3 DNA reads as TGTGCCAGCAGCGGACTAGCGGGGGGGAGCTCCTACAATGAGCAGTTCTTC.

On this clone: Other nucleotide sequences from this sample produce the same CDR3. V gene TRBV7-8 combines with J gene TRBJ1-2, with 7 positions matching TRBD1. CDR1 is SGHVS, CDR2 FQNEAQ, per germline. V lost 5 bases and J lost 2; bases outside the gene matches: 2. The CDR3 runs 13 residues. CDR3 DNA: TGTGCCAGCAGCCTGGGACAGAACTATGGCTACACCTTC. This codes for CASSLGQNYGYTF. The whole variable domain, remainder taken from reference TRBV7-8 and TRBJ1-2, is GAGVSQSPRYKVAKRGQDVALRCDPISGHVSLFWYQQALGQGPEFLTYFQNEAQLDKSGLPSDRFFAERPEGSVSTLKIQRTQQEDSAVYLCASSLGQNYGYTFGSGTRLTVV.

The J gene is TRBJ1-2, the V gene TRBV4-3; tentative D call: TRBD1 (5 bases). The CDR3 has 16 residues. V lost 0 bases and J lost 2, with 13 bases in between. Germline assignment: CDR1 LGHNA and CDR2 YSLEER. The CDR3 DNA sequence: TGCGCCAGCAGCCAAGAGGGGCATTGGGGAAACTATGGCTACACCTTC. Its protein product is CASSQEGHWGNYGYTF.

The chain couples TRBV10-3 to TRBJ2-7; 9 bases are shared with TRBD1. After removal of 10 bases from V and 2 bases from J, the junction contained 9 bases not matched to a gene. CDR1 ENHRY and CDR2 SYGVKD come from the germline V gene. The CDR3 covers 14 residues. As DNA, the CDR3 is TGTGCCACCCGAGGGGACAGGGCAACCTACGAGCAGTACTTC. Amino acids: CATRGDRATYEQYF.

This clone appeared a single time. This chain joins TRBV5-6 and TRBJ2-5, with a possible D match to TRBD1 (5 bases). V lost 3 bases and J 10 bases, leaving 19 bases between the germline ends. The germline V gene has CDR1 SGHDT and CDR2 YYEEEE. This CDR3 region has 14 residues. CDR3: CASSSSPDNRSQYF. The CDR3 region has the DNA TGTGCCAGCAGCTCTTCGCCGGACAACCGGAGCCAGTACTTC.

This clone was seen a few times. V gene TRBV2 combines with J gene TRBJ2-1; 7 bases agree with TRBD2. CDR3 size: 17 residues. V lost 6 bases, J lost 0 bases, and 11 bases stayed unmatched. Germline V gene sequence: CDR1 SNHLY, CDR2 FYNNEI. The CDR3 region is CASRENSGSSSYNEQFF. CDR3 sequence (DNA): TGTGCCAGCAGGGAAAATAGCGGGTCGAGCTCCTACAATGAGCAGTTCTTC.

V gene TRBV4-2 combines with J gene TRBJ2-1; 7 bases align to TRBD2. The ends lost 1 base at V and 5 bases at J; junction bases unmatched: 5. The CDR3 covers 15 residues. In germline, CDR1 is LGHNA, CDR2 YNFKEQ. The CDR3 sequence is CASSQGLAGHNEQFF. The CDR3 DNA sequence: TGTGCCAGCAGCCAAGGACTAGCTGGGCACAATGAGCAGTTCTTC.